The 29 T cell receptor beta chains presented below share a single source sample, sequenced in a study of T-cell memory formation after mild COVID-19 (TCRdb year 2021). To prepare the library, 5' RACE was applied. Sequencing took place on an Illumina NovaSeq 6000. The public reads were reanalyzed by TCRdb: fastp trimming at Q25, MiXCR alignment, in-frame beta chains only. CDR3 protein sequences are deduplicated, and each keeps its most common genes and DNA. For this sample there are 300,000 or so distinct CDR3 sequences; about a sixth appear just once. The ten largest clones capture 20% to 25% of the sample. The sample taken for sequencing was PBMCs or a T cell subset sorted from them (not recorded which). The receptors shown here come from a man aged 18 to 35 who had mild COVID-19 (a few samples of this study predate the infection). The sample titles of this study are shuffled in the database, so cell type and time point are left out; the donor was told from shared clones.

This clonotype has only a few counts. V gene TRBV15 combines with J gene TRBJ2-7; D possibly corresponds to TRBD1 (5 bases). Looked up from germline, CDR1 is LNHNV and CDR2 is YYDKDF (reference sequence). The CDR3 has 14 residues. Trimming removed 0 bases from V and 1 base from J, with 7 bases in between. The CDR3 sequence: CATSRDRQSYEQYV. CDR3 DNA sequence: TGTGCCACCAGCAGAGACCGACAGTCCTACGAGCAGTACGTC.

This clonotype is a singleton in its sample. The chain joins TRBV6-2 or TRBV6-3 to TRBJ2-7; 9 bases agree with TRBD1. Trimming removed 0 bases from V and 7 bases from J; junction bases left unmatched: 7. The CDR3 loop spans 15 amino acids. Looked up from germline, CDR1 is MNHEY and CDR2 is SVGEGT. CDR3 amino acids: CASSYSKQGAYEQYV. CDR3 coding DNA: TGTGCCAGCAGTTACTCGAAACAGGGGGCGTATGAGCAGTACGTC.

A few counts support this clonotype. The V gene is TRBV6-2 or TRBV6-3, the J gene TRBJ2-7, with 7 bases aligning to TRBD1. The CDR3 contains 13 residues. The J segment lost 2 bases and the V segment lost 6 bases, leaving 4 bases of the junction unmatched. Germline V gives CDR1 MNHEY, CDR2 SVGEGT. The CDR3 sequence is CASSRTGAYEQYV. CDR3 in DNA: TGTGCCAGCAGCAGAACAGGGGCCTACGAGCAGTACGTC.

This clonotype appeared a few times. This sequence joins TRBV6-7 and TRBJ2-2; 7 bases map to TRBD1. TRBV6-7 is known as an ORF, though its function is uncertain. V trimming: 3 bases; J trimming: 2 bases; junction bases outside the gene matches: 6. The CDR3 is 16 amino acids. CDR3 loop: CASSYEQGINTGELFF. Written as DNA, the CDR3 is TGTGCCAGCAGTTATGAACAGGGGATCAACACCGGGGAGCTGTTTTTT.

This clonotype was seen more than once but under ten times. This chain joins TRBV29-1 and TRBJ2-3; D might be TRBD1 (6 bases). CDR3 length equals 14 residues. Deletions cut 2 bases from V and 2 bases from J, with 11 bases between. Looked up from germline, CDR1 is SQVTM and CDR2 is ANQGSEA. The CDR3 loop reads CSVEPRGTTDTQYF. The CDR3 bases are TGCAGCGTTGAACCGAGGGGGACCACAGATACGCAGTATTTT.

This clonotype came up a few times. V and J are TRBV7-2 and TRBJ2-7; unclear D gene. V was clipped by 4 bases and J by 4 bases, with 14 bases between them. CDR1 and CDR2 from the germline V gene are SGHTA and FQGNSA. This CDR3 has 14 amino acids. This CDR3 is CASSWEENPYEQYF. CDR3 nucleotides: TGTGCCAGCAGCTGGGAAGAGAACCCTTACGAGCAGTACTTC. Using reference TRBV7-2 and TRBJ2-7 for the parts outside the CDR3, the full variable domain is GAGVSQSPSNKVTEKGKDVELRCDPISGHTALYWYRQSLGQGLEFLIYFQGNSAPDKSGLPSDRFSAERTGGSVSTLTIQRTQQEDSAVYLCASSWEENPYEQYFGPGTRLTVT.

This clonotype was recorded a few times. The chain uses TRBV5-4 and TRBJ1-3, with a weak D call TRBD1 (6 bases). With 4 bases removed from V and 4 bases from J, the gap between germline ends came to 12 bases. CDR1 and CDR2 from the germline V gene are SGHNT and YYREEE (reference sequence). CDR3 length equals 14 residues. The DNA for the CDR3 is TGTGCCAGCAGCCGCGGGACATTAGGAAACACCATATATTTT. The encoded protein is CASSRGTLGNTIYF.

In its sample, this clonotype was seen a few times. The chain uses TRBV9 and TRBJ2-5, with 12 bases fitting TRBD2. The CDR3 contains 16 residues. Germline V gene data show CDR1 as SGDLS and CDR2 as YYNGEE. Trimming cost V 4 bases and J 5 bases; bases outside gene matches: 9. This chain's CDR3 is CASSPSGGADTETQYF. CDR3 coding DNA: TGTGCCAGCAGCCCTAGCGGGGGGGCCGATACGGAGACCCAGTACTTC.

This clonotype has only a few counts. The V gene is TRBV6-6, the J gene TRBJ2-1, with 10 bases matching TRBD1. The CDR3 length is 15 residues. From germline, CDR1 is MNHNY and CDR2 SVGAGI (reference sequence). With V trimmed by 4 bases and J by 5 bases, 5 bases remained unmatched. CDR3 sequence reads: CASSLTGGAHNEQFF. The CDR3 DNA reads TGTGCCAGCAGTTTGACAGGGGGCGCCCACAATGAGCAGTTCTTC.

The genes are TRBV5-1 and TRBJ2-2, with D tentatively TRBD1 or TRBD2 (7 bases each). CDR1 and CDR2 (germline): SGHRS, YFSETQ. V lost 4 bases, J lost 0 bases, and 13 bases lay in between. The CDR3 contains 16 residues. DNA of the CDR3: TGCGCCAGCAGCCAGGGAGGGGGCGCGAACACCGGGGAGCTGTTTTTT. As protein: CASSQGGGANTGELFF.

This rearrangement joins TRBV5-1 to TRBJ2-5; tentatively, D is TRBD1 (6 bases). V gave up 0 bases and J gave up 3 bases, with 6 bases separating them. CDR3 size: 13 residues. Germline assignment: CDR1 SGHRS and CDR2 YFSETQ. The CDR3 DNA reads TGCGCCAGCAGCTTGGGGACAGAAGAGACCCAGTACTTC. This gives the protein CASSLGTEETQYF. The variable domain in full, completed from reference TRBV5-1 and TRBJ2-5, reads KAGVTQTPRYLIKTRGQQVTLSCSPISGHRSVSWYQQTPGQGLQFLFEYFSETQRNKGNFPGRFSGRQFSNSRSEMNVSTLELGDSALYLCASSLGTEETQYFGPGTRLLVL.

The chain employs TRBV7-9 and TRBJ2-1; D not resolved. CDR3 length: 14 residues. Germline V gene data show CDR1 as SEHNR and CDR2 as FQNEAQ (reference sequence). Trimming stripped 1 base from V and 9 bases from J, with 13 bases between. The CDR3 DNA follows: TGTGCCAGCAGCTTAGGACCGGAGAGTAGTGAGCAGTTCTTC. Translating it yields CASSLGPESSEQFF. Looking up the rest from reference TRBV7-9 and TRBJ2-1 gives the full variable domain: DTGVSQNPRHKITKRGQNVTFRCDPISEHNRLYWYRQTLGQGPEFLTYFQNEAQLEKSRLLSDRFSAERPKGSFSTLEIQRTEQGDSAMYLCASSLGPESSEQFFGPGTRLTVL.

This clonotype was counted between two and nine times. The CDR3 region is CASSYIGTGTTEAFF. CDR3 in DNA: TGCGCCAGCAGCTACATCGGGACAGGGACCACTGAAGCTTTCTTT. V usage is TRBV5-1 and J usage is TRBJ1-1; TRBD1 matches at 9 bases. Germline assignment: CDR1 SGHRS and CDR2 YFSETQ. This CDR3 region has 15 residues. Germline trimming cut 3 bases from V and 4 bases from J; bases unmatched to any gene: 7. Using reference TRBV5-1 and TRBJ1-1 for the parts outside the CDR3, the full variable domain is KAGVTQTPRYLIKTRGQQVTLSCSPISGHRSVSWYQQTPGQGLQFLFEYFSETQRNKGNFPGRFSGRQFSNSRSEMNVSTLELGDSALYLCASSYIGTGTTEAFFGQGTRLTVV.

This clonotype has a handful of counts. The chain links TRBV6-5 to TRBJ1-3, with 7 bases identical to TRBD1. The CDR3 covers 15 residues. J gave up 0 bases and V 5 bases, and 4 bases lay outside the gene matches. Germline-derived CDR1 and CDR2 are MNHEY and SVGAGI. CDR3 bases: TGTGCCAGCAGTACCCCAGGGGGCTCTGGAAACACCATATATTTT. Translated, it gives CASSTPGGSGNTIYF.

The CDR3 is CASSVGGGDYEQYF. CDR3 in DNA: TGTGCCAGCAGCGTAGGGGGTGGGGACTACGAGCAGTACTTC. V and J are TRBV9 and TRBJ2-7, with D uncertain. Trimming removed 0 bases at V and 3 bases at J, with 10 bases between. CDR3 length equals 14 residues. Per the germline V gene, CDR1 is SGDLS and CDR2 is YYNGEE.

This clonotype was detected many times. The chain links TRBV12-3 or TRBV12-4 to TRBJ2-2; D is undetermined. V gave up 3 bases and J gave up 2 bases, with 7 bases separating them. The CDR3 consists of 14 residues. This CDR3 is CASSFGLNTGELFF. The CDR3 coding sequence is TGTGCCAGCAGTTTCGGCTTAAACACCGGGGAGCTGTTTTTT.

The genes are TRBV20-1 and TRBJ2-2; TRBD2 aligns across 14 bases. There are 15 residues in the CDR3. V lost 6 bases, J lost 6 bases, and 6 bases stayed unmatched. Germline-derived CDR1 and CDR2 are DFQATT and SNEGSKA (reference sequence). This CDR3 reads CSASRLAGGPGELFF. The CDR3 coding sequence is TGCAGTGCCAGCCGACTAGCGGGGGGGCCCGGGGAGCTGTTTTTT.

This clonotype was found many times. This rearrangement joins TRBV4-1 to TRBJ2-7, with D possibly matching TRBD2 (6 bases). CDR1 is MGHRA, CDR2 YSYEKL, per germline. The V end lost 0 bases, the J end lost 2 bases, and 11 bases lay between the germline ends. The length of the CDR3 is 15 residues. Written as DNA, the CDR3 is TGCGCCAGCAGCCAAGACCTGGGGGGAACCTACGAGCAGTACTTC. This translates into CASSQDLGGTYEQYF.

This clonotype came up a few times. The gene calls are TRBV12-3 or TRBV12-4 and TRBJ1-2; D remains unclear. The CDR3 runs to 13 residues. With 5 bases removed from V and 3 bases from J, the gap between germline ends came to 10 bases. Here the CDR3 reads CASSPGGYYGYTF. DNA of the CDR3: TGTGCCAGCAGTCCCGGCGGCTACTATGGCTACACCTTC.

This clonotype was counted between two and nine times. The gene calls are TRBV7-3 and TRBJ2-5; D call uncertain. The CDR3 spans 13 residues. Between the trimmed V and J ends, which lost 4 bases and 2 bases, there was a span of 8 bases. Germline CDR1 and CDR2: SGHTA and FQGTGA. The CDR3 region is CASSYRRQETQYF. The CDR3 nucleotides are TGTGCCAGCAGCTACCGTAGGCAAGAGACCCAGTACTTC.

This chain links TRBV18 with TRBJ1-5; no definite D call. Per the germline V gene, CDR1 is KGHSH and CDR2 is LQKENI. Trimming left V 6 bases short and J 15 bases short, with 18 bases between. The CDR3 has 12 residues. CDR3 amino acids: CASSLSGKAPHF. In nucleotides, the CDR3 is TGTGCCAGCTCGCTATCTGGGAAGGCGCCGCATTTT. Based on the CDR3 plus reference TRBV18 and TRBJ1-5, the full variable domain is NAGVMQNPRHLVRRRGQEARLRCSPMKGHSHVYWYRQLPEEGLKFMVYLQKENIIDESGMPKERFSAEFPKEGPSILRIQQVVRGDSAAYFCASSLSGKAPHFGDGTRLSIL.

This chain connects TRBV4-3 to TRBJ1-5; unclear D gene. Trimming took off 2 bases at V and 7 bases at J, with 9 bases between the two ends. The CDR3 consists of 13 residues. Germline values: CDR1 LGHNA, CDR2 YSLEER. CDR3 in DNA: TGCGCCAGCAGCCAACGTCTCGGACAGCCCCAGCATTTT. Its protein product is CASSQRLGQPQHF.

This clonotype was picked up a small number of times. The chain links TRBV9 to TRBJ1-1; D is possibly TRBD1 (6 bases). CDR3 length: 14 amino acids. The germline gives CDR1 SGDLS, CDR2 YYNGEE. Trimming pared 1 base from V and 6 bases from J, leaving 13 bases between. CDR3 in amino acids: CASSVLTGLSEAFF. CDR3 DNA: TGTGCCAGCAGCGTACTAACAGGGTTGTCTGAAGCTTTCTTT.

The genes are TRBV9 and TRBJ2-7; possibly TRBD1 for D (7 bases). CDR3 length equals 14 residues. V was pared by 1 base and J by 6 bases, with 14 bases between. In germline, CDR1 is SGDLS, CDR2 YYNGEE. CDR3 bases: TGTGCCAGCAGCGTACAGGGGGGCCTTTGCGAGCAGTACGTC. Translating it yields CASSVQGGLCEQYV.

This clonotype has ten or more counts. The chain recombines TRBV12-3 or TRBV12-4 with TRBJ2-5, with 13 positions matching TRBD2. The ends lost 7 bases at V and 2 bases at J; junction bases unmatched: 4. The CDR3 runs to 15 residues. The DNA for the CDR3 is TGTGCCAGCACCGGGGGACTAGCGGGGCAAGAGACCCAGTACTTC. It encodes CASTGGLAGQETQYF.

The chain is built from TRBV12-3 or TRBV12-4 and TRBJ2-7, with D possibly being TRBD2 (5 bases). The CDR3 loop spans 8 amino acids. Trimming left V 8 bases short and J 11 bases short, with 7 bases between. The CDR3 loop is CASPGKYV. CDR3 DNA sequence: TGTGCCAGCCCGGGGAAGTACGTC.

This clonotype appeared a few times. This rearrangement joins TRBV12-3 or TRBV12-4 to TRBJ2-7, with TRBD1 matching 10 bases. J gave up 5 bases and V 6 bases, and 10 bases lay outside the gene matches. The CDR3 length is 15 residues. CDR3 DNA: TGTGCCAGCAGCGCGCCGGGACAGGGGAGCCACGAGCAGTACTTC. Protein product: CASSAPGQGSHEQYF.

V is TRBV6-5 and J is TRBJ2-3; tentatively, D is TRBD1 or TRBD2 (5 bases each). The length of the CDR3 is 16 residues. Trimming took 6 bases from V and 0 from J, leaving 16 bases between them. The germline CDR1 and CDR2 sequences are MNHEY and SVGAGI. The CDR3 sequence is CASSKTGTASTDTQYF. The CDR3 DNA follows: TGTGCCAGCAGCAAAACCGGGACGGCTAGCACAGATACGCAGTATTTT.

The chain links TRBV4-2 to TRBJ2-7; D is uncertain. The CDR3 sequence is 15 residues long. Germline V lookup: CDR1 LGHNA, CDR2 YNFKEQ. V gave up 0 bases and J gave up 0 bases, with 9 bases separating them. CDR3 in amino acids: CASSQDVLTSYEQYV. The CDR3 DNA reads TGTGCCAGCAGCCAAGACGTCCTGACCTCCTACGAGCAGTACGTC.